This is a list of T cell receptor beta chains from one sample in a study of CD8 T cells in Susac syndrome. TCRdb re-called the immunoSEQ multiplex PCR reads with MiXCR, one entry per CDR3 protein. Of 200,000 to 300,000 distinct CDR3 sequences listed, 90% to 96% are singletons. Material: CD4+ T cells from PBMCs. The receptors shown here come from a human donor with Susac syndrome. CDR3s leave out the opening cysteine and the closing phenylalanine or tryptophan.

cdr3_aa j_call v_call
ASSFRGTYEQY TRBJ2-7 TRBV7-9
AWSTSSPYEQY TRBJ2-7 TRBV30
ASSVGTGKGETQY TRBJ2-5 TRBV6-5
SARGAGQGAYGYT TRBJ1-2 TRBV20-1
AWSAGTPEAF TRBJ1-1 TRBV30
ASSQVLGTEYEAF TRBJ1-1 TRBV4-1
SAAGQAGQPQH TRBJ1-5 TRBV29-1
ASSQLGQGPNEKLF TRBJ1-4 TRBV3-1
ASTNDRPDTQY TRBJ2-3 TRBV19
SAHRLAGGGYEQY TRBJ2-7 TRBV20-1
AWSEGRGAEAF TRBJ1-1 TRBV30
ASSQARQGRAF TRBJ1-1 TRBV14
ASSQDLPRWELGEKLF TRBJ1-4 TRBV4-1
ASSDSGIGTDTQY TRBJ2-3 TRBV19
ATRGQLNTEAF TRBJ1-1 TRBV12-3/TRBV12-4
SARTGLDYGYT TRBJ1-2 TRBV29-1
ATSRDHPRGSVTTTNEKLF TRBJ1-4 TRBV15
ASSSGQGGELF TRBJ2-2 TRBV9
ASSPGRSGTYEQY TRBJ2-7 TRBV9
ATSDISGSRQY TRBJ2-7 TRBV24-1
ASSTSGRWQETQY TRBJ2-5 TRBV7-3
ASRGLDPYRYEQY TRBJ2-7 TRBV7-9
SGGSDIQY TRBJ2-4 TRBV29-1
SARSPGGDTQY TRBJ2-3 TRBV20-1
ASSTFSEGRNEKLF TRBJ1-4 TRBV28
ASSQPGEEATTYYEQY TRBJ2-7 TRBV4-2
ASSLYQLTDTQY TRBJ2-3 TRBV27
STWTGESYNEQF TRBJ2-1 TRBV20-1
ASSSSGAMGYEQY TRBJ2-7 TRBV11-2
ASSLGTWGNQPQH TRBJ1-5 TRBV3-1
AWSGDQPQH TRBJ1-5 TRBV30
AWRFHGGYT TRBJ1-2 TRBV30
SACLAGKSYEQY TRBJ2-7 TRBV29-1
ASSQAREGNEQF TRBJ2-1 TRBV4-1
SGGGDYNEQF TRBJ2-1 TRBV29-1
SVSTGDQPQH TRBJ1-5 TRBV29-1
ASTYVGGRNNEQF TRBJ2-1 TRBV2
SDSDRAYGYT TRBJ1-2 TRBV29-1
ASSYLGLEQF TRBJ2-1 TRBV5-1
ASSRWTSGLYNEQF TRBJ2-1 TRBV14
KDEGAF TRBJ1-1 TRBV29-1
ASSPGNLMNTEAF TRBJ1-1 TRBV6-2/TRBV6-3
SARAGQISSYEQY TRBJ2-7 TRBV20-1
ASSPPLRLAKNIQY TRBJ2-4 TRBV4-1